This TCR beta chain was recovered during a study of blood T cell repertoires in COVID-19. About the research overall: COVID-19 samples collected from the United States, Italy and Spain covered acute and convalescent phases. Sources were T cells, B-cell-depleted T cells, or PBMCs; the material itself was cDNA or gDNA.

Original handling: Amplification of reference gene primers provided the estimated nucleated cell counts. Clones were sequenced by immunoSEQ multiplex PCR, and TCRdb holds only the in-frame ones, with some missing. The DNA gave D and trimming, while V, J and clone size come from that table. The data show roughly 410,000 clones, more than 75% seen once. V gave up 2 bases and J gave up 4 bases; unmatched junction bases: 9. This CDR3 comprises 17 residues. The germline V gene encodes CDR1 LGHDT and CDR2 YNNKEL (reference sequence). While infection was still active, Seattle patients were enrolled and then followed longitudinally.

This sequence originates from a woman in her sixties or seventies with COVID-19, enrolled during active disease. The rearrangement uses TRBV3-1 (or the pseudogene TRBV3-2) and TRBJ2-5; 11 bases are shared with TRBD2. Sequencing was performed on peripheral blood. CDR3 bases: TGTGCCAGCAGCCAACCCATGACTAGCGGGATTACAGAGACCCAGTACTTC. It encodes CASSQPMTSGITETQYF.